The rows below give T cell receptor beta chains drawn from one sample of a study of tumor-infiltrating lymphocytes in localized non-small cell lung cancer. Here immunoSEQ multiplex PCR was the method, and the copy in TCRdb shows in-frame clones only, minus some. The sample records about 23,000 clones, 69% being singletons. The sequencing input was lung tumor tissue. These receptors all come from a human donor with non-small cell lung cancer. The CDR3 runs from the conserved cysteine through the conserved F or W. The D gene is left open where the match is weak. The listing skips clone size in some rows; elsewhere it reads once, few, many or a size class.

.	TRBV28	TRBJ2-1	.	TGTGCCAGCAGAGTACTGGGTGAGCAGTTCTTC	CASRVLGEQFF
.	TRBV5-8	TRBJ2-6	.	TGTGCCAGCAGCGAACCCTGGGGGGCAGGGGGTAGGTCTGGGGCCAACGTCCTGACTTTC	CASSEPWGAGGRSGANVLTF
TRBD2	TRBV6-4	TRBJ2-1	.	TGTGCCACCCATCAGGGACTAGCCTTCTGGGGTGAGCAGTTCTTC	CATHQGLAFWGEQFF
TRBD2	TRBV4-1	TRBJ2-1	once	TGCGCCAGCAGCCAAGAGGGGACTAGTTTTTTCTATGAGCAGTTCTTC	CASSQEGTSFFYEQFF
.	TRBV7-9	TRBJ2-3	.	TGTGCCAGCAGCTTAGGGGCTAGCACAGATACGCAGTATTTT	CASSLGASTDTQYF
.	TRBV4-2	TRBJ2-5	medium-sized	TGTGCCAGCAGCCAAGAGCCCCTCAGGGGGGGGTCCGAGACCCAGTACTTC	CASSQEPLRGGSETQYF
.	TRBV4-2	TRBJ2-3	.	TGTGCCAGCAGCCAAGAACGGCGCGGGGTAAACACAGATACGCAGTATTTT	CASSQERRGVNTDTQYF
TRBD1	TRBV6-5	TRBJ2-7	.	TGTGCCACCAAGGGGGCGAATCGCCACGAGCAGTACTTC	CATKGANRHEQYF
.	TRBV30	TRBJ2-5	few	TGTGCCTGGAGTGTAAGACTACGGGAGACCCAGTACTTC	CAWSVRLRETQYF
TRBD2	TRBV9	TRBJ2-1	few	TGTGCCAGCAGCGCTAAGACTAGCGGGAGAAATGAGCAGTTCTTC	CASSAKTSGRNEQFF
.	TRBV7-9	TRBJ2-3	.	TGTGCCAGCAGCTTAGAGGGTTGGACAGATACGCAGTATTTT	CASSLEGWTDTQYF
.	TRBV6-6	TRBJ2-2	.	TGTGCCAGCAGTTATGAGGGGCGCGGCGGGGAGCTGTTTTTT	CASSYEGRGGELFF
TRBD1	TRBV9	TRBJ1-1	.	TGTGCCAGCAGCGTAAAATCCCTGGACAGGGGGAGGTGGAACACTGAAGCTTTCTTT	CASSVKSLDRGRWNTEAFF
.	TRBV7-9	TRBJ1-4	.	TGTGCCAGCAGCCCCAAACAGGAACCCCGTCTCCTGTTTTTT	CASSPKQEPRLLFF
TRBD2	TRBV27	TRBJ2-3	.	TGTGCCAGCAGGTGGCTAGCGGGACCTTCCACAGATACGCAGTATTTT	CASRWLAGPSTDTQYF
.	TRBV4-2	TRBJ1-2	.	TGTGCCAGCAGCCCGTTCGGGGGCAGGGGTAACTATGGCTACACCTTC	CASSPFGGRGNYGYTF
.	TRBV11-2	TRBJ2-1	.	TGTGCCAGCAGGTTAGGGTTTAGCTCCTACAATGAGCAGTTCTTC	CASRLGFSSYNEQFF
.	TRBV6-5	TRBJ1-5	medium-sized	TGTGCCAGCAGTCCCGGGTCAGCTCAGCCCCAGCATTTT	CASSPGSAQPQHF
TRBD1	TRBV29-1	TRBJ1-4	few	TGCAGCGTAACAGGGGTAACTAATGAAAAACTGTTTTTT	CSVTGVTNEKLFF
.	TRBV28	TRBJ1-5	.	TGTGCCAGCAATTCATATAGCAATCAGCCCCAGCATTTT	CASNSYSNQPQHF
TRBD1	TRBV27	TRBJ2-7	.	TGTGCCAGCAGTTTATCGAGGGACAGGGACGAGCAGTACTTC	CASSLSRDRDEQYF
.	TRBV5-1	TRBJ1-1	.	TGCGCCAGCGGGATGGGGCCCGCGAACACTGAAGCTTTCTTT	CASGMGPANTEAFF
TRBD1	TRBV4-1	TRBJ1-1	.	TGCGCCAGCAGCCGAGGGACAGGGGAAGCTTTCTTT	CASSRGTGEAFF
.	TRBV6-4	TRBJ2-3	.	TGTGCCAGCAGCCCGGGCGGACTGAGCTTAGATACGCAGTATTTT	CASSPGGLSLDTQYF
TRBD2	TRBV30	TRBJ2-5	.	TGTGCCTGGAGTGTAGGTACTAGCGGGAGGTGGGAGACCCAGTACTTC	CAWSVGTSGRWETQYF
.	TRBV11-2	TRBJ2-1	.	TGTGCCAGCAGCTCCGCCAAGGGGCAGTTCTTC	CASSSAKGQFF
TRBD2	TRBV5-1	TRBJ2-7	.	TGCGCCAGCAGCGCGGCTAGCGGCGAGCAGTACTTC	CASSAASGEQYF
.	TRBV5-1	TRBJ2-3	few	TGCGCCAGCAGCTTGGATAGGCAGTCAGATACGCAGTATTTT	CASSLDRQSDTQYF
TRBD2	TRBV4-1	TRBJ2-7	.	TGCGCCAGCAGCCAAGATAGCGGGGGGGTTACCTACGAGCAGTACTTC	CASSQDSGGVTYEQYF